Each of the 17 T cell receptor beta chains below was sequenced from the same sample in a study of cytomegalovirus exposure and HLA in healthy donors. Profiling relied on immunoSEQ multiplex PCR, and the TCRdb table lists in-frame clones only, not all of them. This table holds some 140,000 clones, almost 85% found once. The specimen was PBMCs. The source is a woman in her twenties or thirties in good health and CMV-seronegative.

This chain uses TRBV27 with TRBJ1-4; 12 bases are a match to TRBD1. The V gene's germline CDR1 is MNHEY and CDR2 SMNVEV (reference sequence). The CDR3 consists of 16 residues. The V segment lost 5 bases and the J segment 8 bases; nucleotides outside the gene matches: 9. The CDR3 bases are TGTGCCAGCAGTATTGGGACAGGGGGCTCGGGGGAAAAACTGTTTTTT. This sequence encodes CASSIGTGGSGEKLFF.

The genes are TRBV18 and TRBJ2-3, with D possibly being TRBD1 (5 bases). V was trimmed by 5 bases and J by 2 bases, leaving 14 bases between them. The CDR3 is 15 amino acids. From germline, CDR1 is KGHSH and CDR2 LQKENI. The CDR3 sequence is CASSERQPYTDTQYF. The CDR3 region has the DNA TGTGCCAGCTCAGAAAGACAGCCGTACACAGATACGCAGTATTTT.

The chain carries TRBV4-2 and TRBJ2-5; D possibly corresponds to TRBD2 (5 bases). This CDR3 has 15 residues. The germline V and J ends were trimmed by 4 bases and 4 bases, with 16 bases remaining between them. Germline V gives CDR1 LGHNA, CDR2 YNFKEQ. In DNA, the CDR3 is TGTGCCAGCAGCCCACCGGGATCCGGTAGAGAGACCCAGTACTTC. Translated, it gives CASSPPGSGRETQYF.

The chain links TRBV7-2 to TRBJ1-4, with 7 bases fitting TRBD1. This CDR3 comprises 15 residues. The V gene's germline CDR1 is SGHTA and CDR2 FQGNSA. J was trimmed by 4 bases and V by 1 base; bases with no gene match: 3. The CDR3, as DNA: TGTGCCAGCAGCTTAGGGGACAGCGATAATGAAAAACTGTTTTTT. It specifies CASSLGDSDNEKLFF.

This clone has more than one count but fewer than ten. The V gene is TRBV9, the J gene TRBJ2-1; D perhaps matches TRBD1 (6 bases). This CDR3 is 16 amino acids long. V was trimmed by 0 bases and J by 1 base, leaving 11 bases between them. Germline CDR1 reads SGDLS; CDR2 reads YYNGEE. CDR3: CASSVAVRGSYNEQFF. Here the CDR3 DNA reads TGTGCCAGCAGCGTAGCCGTCAGGGGATCCTACAATGAGCAGTTCTTC. Together with reference TRBV9 and TRBJ2-1, the CDR3 gives the full variable domain: DSGVTQTPKHLITATGQRVTLRCSPRSGDLSVYWYQQSLDQGLQFLIQYYNGEERAKGNILERFSAQQFPDLHSELNLSSLELGDSALYFCASSVAVRGSYNEQFFGPGTRLTVL.

This chain connects TRBV6-4 to TRBJ2-1; 10 nucleotides agree with TRBD2. The CDR3 spans 15 residues. The junction had 4 bases not matched to a gene; V was cut back by 4 bases and J by 4 bases. Germline CDR1 and CDR2: MRHNA and SNTAGT. The CDR3 spells CASSALAGSYNEQFF. The CDR3 coding sequence is TGTGCCAGCAGTGCACTAGCGGGGTCATACAATGAGCAGTTCTTC.

This clone has a handful of counts. J is TRBJ2-7 and V is TRBV28; a weak D match, TRBD1 (5 bases). The CDR3 is 15 amino acids. CDR1 and CDR2 (germline): MDHEN, SYDVKM. The V end lost 1 base, the J end lost 2 bases, and 12 bases lay between the germline ends. CDR3 DNA: TGTGCCAGCAGTTTATCAGGGAAGACTCCCTACGAGCAGTACTTC. Amino acids: CASSLSGKTPYEQYF.

The DNA of the CDR3 is TGTGCCAGCTCACCCAATTCCGCGGTGAACTCTGGAAACACCATATATTTT. This sequence encodes CASSPNSAVNSGNTIYF. V usage is TRBV18 and J usage is TRBJ1-3; D gene unclear. Germline-derived CDR1 and CDR2 are KGHSH and LQKENI. The V end lost 3 bases, the J end lost 0 bases, and 15 bases lay between the germline ends. The CDR3 is made up of 17 amino acids.

For the CDR3, the DNA is TGTGCCAGCTCGTCAAACAGGGCCCCGAACACTGAAGCTTTCTTT. Translated: CASSSNRAPNTEAFF. This sequence joins TRBV18 and TRBJ1-1, with D tentatively TRBD1 (6 bases). This CDR3 region has 15 residues. The germline V gene has CDR1 KGHSH and CDR2 LQKENI. Trimming left V 6 bases short and J 1 base short, with 15 bases between.

This clone was counted between two and nine times. This chain joins TRBV30 and TRBJ1-1; D is ambiguous. The length of the CDR3 is 13 residues. Germline V CDR1 and CDR2: GTSNPN, SVGIG (reference sequence). V shed 3 bases and J shed 2 bases, with 10 bases lying between them. DNA of the CDR3: TGTGCCTGGAGCGAGACAACAAACACTGAAGCTTTCTTT. Translating gives CAWSETTNTEAFF.

The chain uses TRBV5-1 and TRBJ2-7, with D possibly being TRBD1 (5 bases). V lost 0 bases, J lost 7 bases, and 20 bases lay in between. Germline loops: CDR1 SGHRS, CDR2 YFSETQ. This CDR3 region has 16 residues. The CDR3 loop reads CASSLAPGQGVAEQYF. CDR3 bases: TGCGCCAGCAGCTTGGCCCCTGGGCAGGGTGTCGCGGAGCAGTACTTC.

The gene calls are TRBV10-3 and TRBJ1-5; 9 nucleotides agree with TRBD1. The V gene's germline CDR1 is ENHRY and CDR2 SYGVKD. CDR3 length equals 18 residues. V lost 2 bases and J lost 4; bases outside the gene matches: 12. CDR3 region: CAISERAPGQGKNQPQHF. The CDR3 DNA follows: TGTGCCATCAGTGAGAGGGCCCCGGGACAGGGAAAGAATCAGCCCCAGCATTTT.

The rearrangement joins TRBV9 to TRBJ1-1, with TRBD1 matching 11 bases. Germline CDR1 and CDR2: SGDLS and YYNGEE. With 3 bases clipped from V and 0 bases from J, the junction kept 13 bases outside the gene matches. There are 19 residues in the CDR3. The CDR3, as DNA: TGTGCCAGCAGCGCCCCTCTCAGGACAGGGGGCCCCTTGAACACTGAAGCTTTCTTT. Translating gives CASSAPLRTGGPLNTEAFF.

The genes are TRBV7-3 and TRBJ2-3, with 8 positions matching TRBD2. This CDR3 has 15 amino acids. After removal of 2 bases from V and 4 bases from J, the junction contained 5 bases not matched to a gene. Per the germline V gene, CDR1 is SGHTA and CDR2 is FQGTGA. CDR3 amino acids: CASSLDGGASDTQYF. The CDR3 region has the DNA TGTGCCAGCAGCTTAGACGGGGGGGCCTCAGATACGCAGTATTTT.

The V gene is TRBV5-6, the J gene TRBJ1-4; D is perhaps TRBD1 (5 bases). Germline V gene data show CDR1 as SGHDT and CDR2 as YYEEEE. The CDR3 totals 15 residues. Trimming shortened V by 4 bases and J by 2 bases, and 12 bases separated the two germline ends. The CDR3 protein is CASSPTGVTNEKLFF. The CDR3 nucleotides read TGTGCCAGCAGCCCGACGGGGGTTACTAATGAAAAACTGTTTTTT.

This chain uses TRBV30 with TRBJ2-7; a weak D match, TRBD2 (6 bases). V lost 4 bases and J lost 2, with 12 bases in between. Germline-derived CDR1 and CDR2 are GTSNPN and SVGIG (reference sequence). The CDR3 is 13 amino acids. For the CDR3, the DNA is TGTGCCTGGAATGCGGGGCCCCCCTACGAGCAGTACTTC. Amino acid sequence: CAWNAGPPYEQYF.

The J gene is TRBJ2-7, the V gene TRBV4-1; D unresolved. CDR1 and CDR2 (germline): MGHRA, YSYEKL. This CDR3 has 12 residues. Trimming shortened V by 3 bases and J by 7 bases, and 10 bases separated the two germline ends. CDR3 protein: CASSHPLAEQYF. The CDR3 nucleotides read TGCGCCAGCAGCCACCCTCTGGCTGAGCAGTACTTC.